These T cell receptor beta chains were read from a single sample in a study of technical replicates of blood from a few donors. TCRdb's table, derived via immunoSEQ multiplex PCR, lists solely in-frame clones and lacks some. The sample lists 73,000 or so clones; 91% were seen once. Sequenced material: T cells isolated from PBMCs. Receptors were obtained from a human donor in good health. CDR3s include the opening cysteine and the closing phenylalanine or tryptophan. Each record gives: CDR3 DNA, CDR3 protein, J gene, CDR3 length, V gene, clone size, D gene. D genes are given only for firm matches. Some rows mark clone size as missing; the rest say once, few, many or name a class of expanded clone.

DNA: TGCGCCAGCAGCCAATGGACTAGCGCACCAGCCGACGAGCAGTACTTC
CDR3: CASSQWTSAPADEQYF
J: TRBJ2-7
length: 16
V: TRBV4-1
size: -
D: TRBD2

DNA: TGTGCCAGCAGTGAAGGAGGGACAGGGATCAATGAAAAACTGTTTTTT
CDR3: CASSEGGTGINEKLFF
J: TRBJ1-4
length: 16
V: TRBV2
size: -
D: TRBD1

DNA: TGTGCCAGCAGCTTAAGGACTAGCGGGGGGTTCTCCTACAATGAGCAGTTCTTC
CDR3: CASSLRTSGGFSYNEQFF
J: TRBJ2-1
length: 18
V: TRBV7-2
size: once
D: TRBD2

DNA: TGTGCCAGCTCACCAATGGGGGCGGCTGGAAACACCATATATTTT
CDR3: CASSPMGAAGNTIYF
J: TRBJ1-3
length: 15
V: TRBV18
size: -
D: -

DNA: TGCGCCAGCAGCTTGGATGGACTACCGGCCTACGAGCAGTACTTC
CDR3: CASSLDGLPAYEQYF
J: TRBJ2-7
length: 15
V: TRBV5-1
size: -
D: -

DNA: TGTGCCAGTACCTCGACAGGGGGCGAAAAACTGTTTTTT
CDR3: CASTSTGGEKLFF
J: TRBJ1-4
length: 13
V: TRBV19
size: -
D: TRBD1

DNA: TGTGCCTTAAGTAGGACAGGCTCTGGAAACACCATATATTTT
CDR3: CALSRTGSGNTIYF
J: TRBJ1-3
length: 14
V: TRBV30
size: -
D: TRBD1

DNA: TGTGCCAGCAGCTCGCTAGTCCAGATAAACACTGAAGCTTTCTTT
CDR3: CASSSLVQINTEAFF
J: TRBJ1-1
length: 15
V: TRBV7-9
size: -
D: -

DNA: TGTGCCAGTAGTGAGCGGGGATTCACAGATACGCAGTATTTT
CDR3: CASSERGFTDTQYF
J: TRBJ2-3
length: 14
V: TRBV19
size: -
D: TRBD2

DNA: TGTGCCAGCAGCTTACTGTCCTACGAGCAGTACTTC
CDR3: CASSLLSYEQYF
J: TRBJ2-7
length: 12
V: TRBV11-1
size: -
D: -

DNA: TGTGCCAGCAGCTTGGTAAGGGGACTATACAATGAGCAGTTCTTC
CDR3: CASSLVRGLYNEQFF
J: TRBJ2-1
length: 15
V: TRBV5-4
size: -
D: TRBD2

DNA: TGTGCCAGCAGTGACGGCCAGGGGACAAATGGCTACACCTTC
CDR3: CASSDGQGTNGYTF
J: TRBJ1-2
length: 14
V: TRBV6-4
size: -
D: -

DNA: TGTGCCAGCAGCCATCGGGGGACTACCTGGGAAGAGACCCAGTACTTC
CDR3: CASSHRGTTWEETQYF
J: TRBJ2-5
length: 16
V: TRBV5-6
size: -
D: TRBD2

DNA: TGTGCCAGCAGCCGAGGGCCTAGCGGGGGCTGGGGTGGAGAGACCCAGTACTTC
CDR3: CASSRGPSGGWGGETQYF
J: TRBJ2-5
length: 18
V: TRBV11-2
size: -
D: TRBD2